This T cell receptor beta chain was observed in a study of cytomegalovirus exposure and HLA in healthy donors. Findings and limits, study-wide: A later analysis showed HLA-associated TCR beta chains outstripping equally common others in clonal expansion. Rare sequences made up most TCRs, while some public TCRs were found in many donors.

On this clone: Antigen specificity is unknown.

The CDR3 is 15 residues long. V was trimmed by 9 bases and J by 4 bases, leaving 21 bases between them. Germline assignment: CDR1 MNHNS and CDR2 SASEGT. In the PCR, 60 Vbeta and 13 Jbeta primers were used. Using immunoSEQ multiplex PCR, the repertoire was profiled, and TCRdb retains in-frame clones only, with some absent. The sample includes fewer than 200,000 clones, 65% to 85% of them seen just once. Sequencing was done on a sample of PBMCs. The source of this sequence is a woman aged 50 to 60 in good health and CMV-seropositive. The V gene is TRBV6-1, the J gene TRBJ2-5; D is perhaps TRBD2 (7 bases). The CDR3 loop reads CARGGGISSLETQYF. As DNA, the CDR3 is TGTGCCAGGGGAGGGGGTATATCCTCTTTAGAGACCCAGTACTTC.